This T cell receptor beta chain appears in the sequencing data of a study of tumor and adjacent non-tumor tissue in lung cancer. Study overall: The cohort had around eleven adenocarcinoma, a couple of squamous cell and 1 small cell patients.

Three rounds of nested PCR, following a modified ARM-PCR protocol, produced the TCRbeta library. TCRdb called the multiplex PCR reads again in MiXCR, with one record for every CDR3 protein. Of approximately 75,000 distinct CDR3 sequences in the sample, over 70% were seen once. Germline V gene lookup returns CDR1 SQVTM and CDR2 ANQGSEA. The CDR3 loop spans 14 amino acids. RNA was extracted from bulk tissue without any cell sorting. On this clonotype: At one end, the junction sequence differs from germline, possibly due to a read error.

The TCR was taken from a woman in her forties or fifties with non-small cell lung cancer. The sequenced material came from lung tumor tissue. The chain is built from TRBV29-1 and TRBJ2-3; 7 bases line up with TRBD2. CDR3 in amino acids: CSVVRAGRQDTECF. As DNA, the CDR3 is TGCAGCGTTGTCCGAGCGGGGCGACAAGATACGGAGTGTTTT.